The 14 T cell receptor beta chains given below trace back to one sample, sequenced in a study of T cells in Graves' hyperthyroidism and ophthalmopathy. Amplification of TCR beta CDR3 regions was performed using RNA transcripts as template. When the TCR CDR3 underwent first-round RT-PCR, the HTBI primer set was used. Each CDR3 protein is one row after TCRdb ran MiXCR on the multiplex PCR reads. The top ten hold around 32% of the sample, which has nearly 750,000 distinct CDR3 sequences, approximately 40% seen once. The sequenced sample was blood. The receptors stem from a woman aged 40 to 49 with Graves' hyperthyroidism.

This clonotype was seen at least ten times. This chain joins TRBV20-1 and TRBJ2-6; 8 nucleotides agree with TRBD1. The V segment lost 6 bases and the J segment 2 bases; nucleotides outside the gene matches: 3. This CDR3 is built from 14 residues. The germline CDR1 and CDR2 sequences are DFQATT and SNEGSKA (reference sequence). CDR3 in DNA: TGCAGTGCAAACAGGGGGACTGGGGCCAACGTCCTGACTTTC. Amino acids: CSANRGTGANVLTF.

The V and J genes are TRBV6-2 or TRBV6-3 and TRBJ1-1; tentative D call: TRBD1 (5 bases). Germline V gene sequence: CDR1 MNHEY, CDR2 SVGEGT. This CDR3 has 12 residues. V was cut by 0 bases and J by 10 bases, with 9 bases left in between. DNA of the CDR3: TGTGCCAGCAGTTACTCGGAGCAGGGAGCTTTCTTT. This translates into CASSYSEQGAFF.

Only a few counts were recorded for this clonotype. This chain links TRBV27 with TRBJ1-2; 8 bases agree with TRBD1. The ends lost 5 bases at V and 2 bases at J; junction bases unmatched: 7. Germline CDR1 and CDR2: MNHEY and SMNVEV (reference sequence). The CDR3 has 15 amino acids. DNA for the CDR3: TGTGCCAGCAGTCCACGGGACAGGAGCAACTATGGCTACACCTTC. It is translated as CASSPRDRSNYGYTF.

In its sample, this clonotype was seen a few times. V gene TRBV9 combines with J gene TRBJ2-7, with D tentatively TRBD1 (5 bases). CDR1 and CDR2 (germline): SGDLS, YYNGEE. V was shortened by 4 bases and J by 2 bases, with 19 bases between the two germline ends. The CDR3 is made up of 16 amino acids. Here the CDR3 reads CASSPSVGAGPYEQYF. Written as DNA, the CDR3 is TGTGCCAGCAGCCCCAGCGTTGGGGCAGGTCCCTACGAGCAGTACTTC.

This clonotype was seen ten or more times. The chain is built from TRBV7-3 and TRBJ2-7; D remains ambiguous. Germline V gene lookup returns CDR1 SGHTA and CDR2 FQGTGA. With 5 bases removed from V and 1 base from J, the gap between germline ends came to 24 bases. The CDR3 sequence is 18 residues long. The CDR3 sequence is CASSTQEHIPFPSYEQYF. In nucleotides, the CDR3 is TGTGCCAGCAGCACTCAAGAACACATTCCCTTTCCGTCCTACGAGCAGTACTTC. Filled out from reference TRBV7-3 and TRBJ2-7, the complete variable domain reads GAGVSQTPSNKVTEKGKYVELRCDPISGHTALYWYRQSLGQGPEFLIYFQGTGAADDSGLPNDRFFAVRPEGSVSTLKIQRTERGDSAVYLCASSTQEHIPFPSYEQYFGPGTRLTVT.

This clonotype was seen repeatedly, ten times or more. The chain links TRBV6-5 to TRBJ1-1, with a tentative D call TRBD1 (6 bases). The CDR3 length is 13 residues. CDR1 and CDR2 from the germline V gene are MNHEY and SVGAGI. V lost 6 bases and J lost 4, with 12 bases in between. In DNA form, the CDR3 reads TGTGCCAGCAGCCGAAGACAGGCCACTGAAGCTTTCTTT. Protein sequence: CASSRRQATEAFF.

The CDR3 sequence is CASSYGTPYEQYF. DNA of the CDR3: TGTGCCAGCAGTTACGGGACACCTTACGAGCAGTACTTC. V and J are TRBV6-5 and TRBJ2-7; a weak D match, TRBD1 (6 bases). Germline-derived CDR1 and CDR2 are MNHEY and SVGAGI. The CDR3 loop spans 13 amino acids. Between the trimmed V and J ends, which lost 2 bases and 4 bases, there was a span of 9 bases.

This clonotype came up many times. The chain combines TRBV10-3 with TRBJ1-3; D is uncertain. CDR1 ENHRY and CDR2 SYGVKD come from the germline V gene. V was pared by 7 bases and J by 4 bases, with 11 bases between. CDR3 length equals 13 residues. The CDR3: CAITLGSGNTIYF. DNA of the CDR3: TGTGCCATCACTCTCGGTTCGGGAAACACCATATATTTT.

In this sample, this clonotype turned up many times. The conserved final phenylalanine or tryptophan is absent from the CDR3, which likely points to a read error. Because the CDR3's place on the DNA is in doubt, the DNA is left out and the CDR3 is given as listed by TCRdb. This CDR3 is CASSQGTSALL. This chain links TRBV12-3 or TRBV12-4 with TRBJ1-1; TRBD1, the table's D call, lacks a check against the DNA. Ends included, the CDR3 has 11 residues.

CDR3 nucleotide sequence: TGTGCCAGCAGCCGCGACAGTCGCGCCGAAAAACTGTTTTTT. It specifies CASSRDSRAEKLFF. This chain uses TRBV7-2 with TRBJ1-4; possible D gene TRBD1, 5 bases. V shed 5 bases and J shed 8 bases, with 15 bases lying between them. The CDR3 consists of 14 residues. Germline assignment: CDR1 SGHTA and CDR2 FQGNSA.

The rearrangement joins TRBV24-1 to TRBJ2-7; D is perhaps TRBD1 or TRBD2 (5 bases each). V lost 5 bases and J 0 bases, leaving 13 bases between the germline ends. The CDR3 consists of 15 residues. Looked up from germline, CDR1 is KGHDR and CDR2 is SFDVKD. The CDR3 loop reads CATSAPGTRSYEQYF. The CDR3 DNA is TGTGCCACCAGTGCTCCTGGGACCCGCTCCTACGAGCAGTACTTC.

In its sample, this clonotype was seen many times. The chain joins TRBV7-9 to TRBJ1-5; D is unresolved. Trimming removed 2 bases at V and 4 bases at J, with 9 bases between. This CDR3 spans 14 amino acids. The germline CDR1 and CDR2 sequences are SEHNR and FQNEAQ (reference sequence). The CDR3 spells CASSLSDPNQPQHF. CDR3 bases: TGTGCCAGCAGCTTATCGGACCCGAATCAGCCCCAGCATTTT.

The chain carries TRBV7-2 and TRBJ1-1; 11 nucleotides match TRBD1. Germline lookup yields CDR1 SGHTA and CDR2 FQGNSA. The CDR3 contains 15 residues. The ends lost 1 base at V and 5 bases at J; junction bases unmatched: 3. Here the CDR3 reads CASSLGTGGFTEAFF. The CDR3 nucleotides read TGTGCCAGCAGCTTAGGGACAGGGGGCTTTACTGAAGCTTTCTTT.

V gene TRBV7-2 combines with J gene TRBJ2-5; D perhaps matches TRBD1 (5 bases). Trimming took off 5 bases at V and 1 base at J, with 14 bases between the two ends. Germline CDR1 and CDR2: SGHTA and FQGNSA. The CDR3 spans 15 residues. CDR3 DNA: TGTGCCAGCAGCCCCCAATGGGGCAGCCAAGAGACCCAGTACTTC. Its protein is CASSPQWGSQETQYF.